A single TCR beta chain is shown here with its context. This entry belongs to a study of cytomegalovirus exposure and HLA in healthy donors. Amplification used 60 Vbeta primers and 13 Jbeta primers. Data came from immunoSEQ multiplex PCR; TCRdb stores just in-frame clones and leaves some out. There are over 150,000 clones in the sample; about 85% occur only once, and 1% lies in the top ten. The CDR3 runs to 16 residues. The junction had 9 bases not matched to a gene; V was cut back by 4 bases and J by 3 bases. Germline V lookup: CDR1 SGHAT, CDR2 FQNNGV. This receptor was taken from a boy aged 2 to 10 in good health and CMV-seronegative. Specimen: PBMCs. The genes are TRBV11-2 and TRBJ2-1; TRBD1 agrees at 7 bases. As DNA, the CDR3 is TGTGCCAGCAGCTCCTTCAAAGGGACAGACTACAATGAGCAGTTCTTC. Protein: CASSSFKGTDYNEQFF.